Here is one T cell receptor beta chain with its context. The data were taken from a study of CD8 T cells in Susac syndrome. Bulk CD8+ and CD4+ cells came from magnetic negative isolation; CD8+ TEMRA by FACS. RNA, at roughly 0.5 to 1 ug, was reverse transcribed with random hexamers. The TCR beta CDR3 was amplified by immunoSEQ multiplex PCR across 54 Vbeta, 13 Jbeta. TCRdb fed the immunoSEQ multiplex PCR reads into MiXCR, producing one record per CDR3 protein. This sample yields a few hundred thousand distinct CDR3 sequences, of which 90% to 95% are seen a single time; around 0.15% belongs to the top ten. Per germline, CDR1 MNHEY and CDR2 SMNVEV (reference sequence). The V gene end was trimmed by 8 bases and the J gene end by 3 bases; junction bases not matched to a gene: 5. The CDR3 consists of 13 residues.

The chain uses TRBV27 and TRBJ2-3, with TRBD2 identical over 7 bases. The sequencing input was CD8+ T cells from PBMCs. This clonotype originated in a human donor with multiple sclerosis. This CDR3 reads CASGGGWTDTQYF. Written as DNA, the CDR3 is TGTGCCAGCGGGGGAGGGTGGACAGATACGCAGTATTTT.